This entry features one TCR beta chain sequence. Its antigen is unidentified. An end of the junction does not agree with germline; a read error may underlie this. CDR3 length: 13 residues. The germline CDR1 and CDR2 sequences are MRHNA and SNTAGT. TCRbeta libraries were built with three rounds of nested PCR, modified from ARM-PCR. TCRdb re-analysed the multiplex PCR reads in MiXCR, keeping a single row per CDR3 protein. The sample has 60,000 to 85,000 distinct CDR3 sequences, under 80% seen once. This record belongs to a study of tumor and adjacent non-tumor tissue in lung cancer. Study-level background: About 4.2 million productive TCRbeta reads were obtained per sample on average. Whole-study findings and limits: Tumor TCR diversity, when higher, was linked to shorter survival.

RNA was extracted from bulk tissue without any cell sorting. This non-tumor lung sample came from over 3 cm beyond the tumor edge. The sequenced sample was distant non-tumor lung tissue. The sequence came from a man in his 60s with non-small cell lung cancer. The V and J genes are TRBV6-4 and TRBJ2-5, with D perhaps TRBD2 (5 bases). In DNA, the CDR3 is TGTGCCAGCAGTAGGACTGCCGAAGAGACCCAGATCTTC. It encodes CASSRTAEETQIF.